Described below is a single T cell receptor beta chain sequence and its context. Its matching antigen is unknown. The data belong to a study of shared clonotypes between healthy human individuals. Subsets obtained from CD4+ cells comprised CD45RA+ naive and CD45RA-negative memory cells. The assay was carried out at the deep level. Per the study methods: In the immunoSEQ data, sequences were junction-only and lacked quality scores, so filtering differed. The assay was immunoSEQ multiplex PCR, and TCRdb's table has in-frame clones only and misses some. From that table come the V and J calls and clone size; the DNA was used to work out D and trimming. Among 1,500,000 or so clones listed, 96% were seen once. Study results and limitations: Tissue TCR repertoires likely differ from these blood-only repertoires.

Sequences were obtained from naive CD4+ T cells sorted from blood. This sample's subset: CD45RA+ positively selected. The sequence was collected from a young man in good health.

CDR3 sequence reads: CASSLRENIQYF. The CDR3 coding sequence is TGTGCCAGCAGCTTACGGGAAAACATTCAGTACTTC. The chain uses TRBV7-9 and TRBJ2-4; unclear D gene. With 2 bases removed from V and 5 bases from J, the gap between germline ends came to 4 bases. Per germline, CDR1 SEHNR and CDR2 FQNEAQ (reference sequence). The CDR3 contains 12 residues.